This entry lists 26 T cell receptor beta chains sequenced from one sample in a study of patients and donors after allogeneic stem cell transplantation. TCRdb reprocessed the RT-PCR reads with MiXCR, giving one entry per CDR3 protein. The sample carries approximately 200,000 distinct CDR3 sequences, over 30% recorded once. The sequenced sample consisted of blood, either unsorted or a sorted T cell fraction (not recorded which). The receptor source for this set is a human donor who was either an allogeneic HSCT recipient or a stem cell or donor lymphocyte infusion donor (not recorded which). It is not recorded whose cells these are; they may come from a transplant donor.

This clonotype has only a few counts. The CDR3 loop reads CASSVGQLAPLHF. The DNA of the CDR3 is TGTGCCAGCAGCGTAGGACAGTTGGCACCCCTCCACTTT. This chain connects TRBV9 to TRBJ1-6, with TRBD1 as a possible D gene (5 bases). Between the trimmed V and J ends, which lost 0 bases and 11 bases, there was a span of 9 bases. CDR1 is SGDLS, CDR2 YYNGEE, per germline. This CDR3 spans 13 amino acids.

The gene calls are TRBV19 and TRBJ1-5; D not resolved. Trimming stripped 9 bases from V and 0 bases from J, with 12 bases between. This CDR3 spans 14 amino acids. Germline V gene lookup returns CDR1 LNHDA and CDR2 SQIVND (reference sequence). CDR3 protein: CASSRAHSNQPQHF. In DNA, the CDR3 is TGTGCCAGCAGCCGGGCCCATAGCAATCAGCCCCAGCATTTT.

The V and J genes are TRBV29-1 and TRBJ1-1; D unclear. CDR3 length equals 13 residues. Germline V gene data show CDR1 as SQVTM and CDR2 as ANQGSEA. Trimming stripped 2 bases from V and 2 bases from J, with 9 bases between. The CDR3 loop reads CSVESPFNTEAFF. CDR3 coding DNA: TGCAGCGTTGAATCCCCGTTCAACACTGAAGCTTTCTTT.

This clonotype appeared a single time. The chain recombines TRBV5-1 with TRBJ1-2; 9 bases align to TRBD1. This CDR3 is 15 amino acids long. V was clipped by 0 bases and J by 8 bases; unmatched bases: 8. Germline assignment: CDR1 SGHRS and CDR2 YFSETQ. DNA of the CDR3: TGCGCCAGCAGCTTGGAAGCGGACAGGGGATACGGCTACACCTTC. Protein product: CASSLEADRGYGYTF.

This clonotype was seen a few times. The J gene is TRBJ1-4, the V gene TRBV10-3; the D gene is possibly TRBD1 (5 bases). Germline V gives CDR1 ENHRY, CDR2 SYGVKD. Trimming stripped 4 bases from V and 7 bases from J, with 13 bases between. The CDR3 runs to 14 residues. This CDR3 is CAISVRDPFEKLFF. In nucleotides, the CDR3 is TGTGCCATCAGTGTCCGGGACCCCTTTGAAAAACTGTTTTTT.

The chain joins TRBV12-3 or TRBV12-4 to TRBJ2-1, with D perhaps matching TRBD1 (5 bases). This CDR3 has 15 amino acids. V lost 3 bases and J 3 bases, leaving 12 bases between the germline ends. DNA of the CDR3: TGTGCCAGCAGTTTTTATGGGGCCCGCTACAATGAGCAGTTCTTC. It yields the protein CASSFYGARYNEQFF.

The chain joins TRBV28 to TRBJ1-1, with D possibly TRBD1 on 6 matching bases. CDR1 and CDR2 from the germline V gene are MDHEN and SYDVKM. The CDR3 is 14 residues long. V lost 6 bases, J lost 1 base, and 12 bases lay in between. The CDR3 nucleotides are TGTGCCAGCAGATACAGGGCTGGGAACACTGAAGCTTTCTTT. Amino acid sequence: CASRYRAGNTEAFF.

Here the CDR3 DNA reads TGCAGCGTGGTTACCGGGACGAGAAATGAAAAACTGTTTTTT. It translates to CSVVTGTRNEKLFF. This chain uses TRBV29-1 with TRBJ1-4; the D gene is possibly TRBD1 (5 bases). This CDR3 has 14 residues. Between the trimmed V and J ends, which lost 6 bases and 5 bases, there was a span of 16 bases. Germline CDR1 SQVTM, CDR2 ANQGSEA. Combining the CDR3 with reference TRBV29-1 and TRBJ1-4 gives the whole variable domain SAVISQKPSRDICQRGTSLTIQCQVDSQVTMMFWYRQQPGQSLTLIATANQGSEATYESGFVIDKFPISRPNLTFSTLTVSNMSPEDSSIYLCSVVTGTRNEKLFFGSGTQLSVL.

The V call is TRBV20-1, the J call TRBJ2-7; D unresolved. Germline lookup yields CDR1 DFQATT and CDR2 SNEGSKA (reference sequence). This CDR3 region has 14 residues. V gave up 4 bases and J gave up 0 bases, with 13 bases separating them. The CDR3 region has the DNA TGCAGTGCTACACCTCGGAGAAGCTCCTACGAGCAGTACTTC. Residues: CSATPRRSSYEQYF.

The DNA of the CDR3 is TGTGCCAGCAGCCACAGCGGGTCCCAGCATTTT. It yields the protein CASSHSGSQHF. The chain has TRBV12-3 or TRBV12-4 and TRBJ1-5; no firm D call. Trimming cost V 6 bases and J 11 bases, with 11 bases left between them. The CDR3 is made up of 11 amino acids.

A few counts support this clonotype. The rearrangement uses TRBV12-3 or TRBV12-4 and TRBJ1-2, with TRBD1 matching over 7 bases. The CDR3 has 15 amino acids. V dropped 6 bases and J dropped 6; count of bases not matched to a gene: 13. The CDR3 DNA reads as TGTGCCAGCAGCAGTTCACCGGACAGGTTTAATGGCTACACCTTC. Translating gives CASSSSPDRFNGYTF.

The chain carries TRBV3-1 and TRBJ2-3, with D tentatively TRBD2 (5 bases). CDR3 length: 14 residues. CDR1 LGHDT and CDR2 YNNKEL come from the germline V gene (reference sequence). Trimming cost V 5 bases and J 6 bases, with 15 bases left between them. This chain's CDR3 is CASSWLDPGDTQYF. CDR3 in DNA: TGTGCCAGCAGCTGGCTTGACCCGGGGGATACGCAGTATTTT.

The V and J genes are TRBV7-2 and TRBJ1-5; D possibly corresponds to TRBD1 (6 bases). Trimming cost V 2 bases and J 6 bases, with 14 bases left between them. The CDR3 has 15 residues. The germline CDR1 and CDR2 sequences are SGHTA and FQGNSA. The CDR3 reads CASSLRGQRGQPQHF. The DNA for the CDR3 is TGTGCCAGCAGCTTACGGGGGCAGCGTGGTCAGCCCCAGCATTTT.

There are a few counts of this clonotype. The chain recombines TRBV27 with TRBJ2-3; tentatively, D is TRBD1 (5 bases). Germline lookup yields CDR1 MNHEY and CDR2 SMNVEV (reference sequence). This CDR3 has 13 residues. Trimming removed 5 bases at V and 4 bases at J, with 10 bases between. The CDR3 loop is CASSRRVADTQYF. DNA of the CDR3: TGTGCCAGCAGTCGCAGGGTTGCAGATACGCAGTATTTT.

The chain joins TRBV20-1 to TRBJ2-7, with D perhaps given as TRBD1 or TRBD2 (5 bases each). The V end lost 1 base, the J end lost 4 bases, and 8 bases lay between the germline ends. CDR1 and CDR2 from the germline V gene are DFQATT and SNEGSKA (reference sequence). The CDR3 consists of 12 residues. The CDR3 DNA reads TGCAGTGCTAGAGTCAGGGAGTACGAGCAGTACTTC. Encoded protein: CSARVREYEQYF.

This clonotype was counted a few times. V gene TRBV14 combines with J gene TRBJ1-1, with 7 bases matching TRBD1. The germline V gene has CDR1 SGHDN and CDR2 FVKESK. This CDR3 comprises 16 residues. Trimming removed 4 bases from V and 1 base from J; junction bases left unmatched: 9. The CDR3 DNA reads TGTGCCAGCAGCCGACGGACAGGAGAACGGAACACTGAAGCTTTCTTT. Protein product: CASSRRTGERNTEAFF.

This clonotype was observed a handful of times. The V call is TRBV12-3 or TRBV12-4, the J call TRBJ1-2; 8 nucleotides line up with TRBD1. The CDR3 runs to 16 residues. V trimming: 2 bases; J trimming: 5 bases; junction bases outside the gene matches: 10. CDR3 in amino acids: CASSLTGGLFVYGYTF. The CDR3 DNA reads TGTGCCAGCAGTTTAACAGGGGGGCTTTTTGTTTATGGCTACACCTTC.

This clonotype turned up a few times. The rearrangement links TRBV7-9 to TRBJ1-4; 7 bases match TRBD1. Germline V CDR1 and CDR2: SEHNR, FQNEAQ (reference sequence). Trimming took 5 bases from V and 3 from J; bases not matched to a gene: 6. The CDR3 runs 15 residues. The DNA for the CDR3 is TGTGCCAGCAGCCGAAGACAGGGTGCTAATGAAAAACTGTTTTTT. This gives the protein CASSRRQGANEKLFF.

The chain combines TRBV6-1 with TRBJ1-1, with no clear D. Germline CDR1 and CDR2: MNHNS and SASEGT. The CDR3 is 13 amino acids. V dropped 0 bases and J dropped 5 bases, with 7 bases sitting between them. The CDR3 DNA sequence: TGTGCCAGCAGTGAAGCTGAAGGGACTGAAGCTTTCTTT. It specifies CASSEAEGTEAFF.

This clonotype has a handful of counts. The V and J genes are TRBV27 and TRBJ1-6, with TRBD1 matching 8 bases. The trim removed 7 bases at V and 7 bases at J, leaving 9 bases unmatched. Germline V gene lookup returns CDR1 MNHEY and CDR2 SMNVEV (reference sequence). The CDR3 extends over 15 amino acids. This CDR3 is CASTFDRGRNSPLHF. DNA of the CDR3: TGTGCCAGCACTTTTGACAGGGGTCGGAATTCACCCCTCCACTTT.

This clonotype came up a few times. As DNA, the CDR3 is TGTGCCAGCAGCTGGGGACAGGGGCACTACAATGAGCAGTTCTTC. It yields the protein CASSWGQGHYNEQFF. This chain joins TRBV11-2 and TRBJ2-1; the match to TRBD1 covers 10 bases. The CDR3 runs to 15 residues. V trimming: 4 bases; J trimming: 3 bases; junction bases outside the gene matches: 3. Per the germline V gene, CDR1 is SGHAT and CDR2 is FQNNGV. The full variable domain, its missing parts supplied by reference TRBV11-2 and TRBJ2-1, is EAGVAQSPRYKIIEKRQSVAFWCNPISGHATLYWYQQILGQGPKLLIQFQNNGVVDDSQLPKDRFSAERLKGVDSTLKIQPAKLEDSAVYLCASSWGQGHYNEQFFGPGTRLTVL.

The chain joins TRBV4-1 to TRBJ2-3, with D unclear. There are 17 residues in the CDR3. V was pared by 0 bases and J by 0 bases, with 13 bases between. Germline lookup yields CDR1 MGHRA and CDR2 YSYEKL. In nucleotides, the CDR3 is TGCGCCAGCAGCCAAGATGCCGCGGTGGCTAGCACAGATACGCAGTATTTT. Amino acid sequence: CASSQDAAVASTDTQYF.

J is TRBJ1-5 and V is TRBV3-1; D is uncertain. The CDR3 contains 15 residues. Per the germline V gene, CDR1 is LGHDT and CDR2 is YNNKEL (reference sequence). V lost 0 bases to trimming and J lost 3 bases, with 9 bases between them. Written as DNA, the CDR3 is TGTGCCAGCAGCCAAGACCCTACAGTCAATCAGCCCCAGCATTTT. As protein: CASSQDPTVNQPQHF.

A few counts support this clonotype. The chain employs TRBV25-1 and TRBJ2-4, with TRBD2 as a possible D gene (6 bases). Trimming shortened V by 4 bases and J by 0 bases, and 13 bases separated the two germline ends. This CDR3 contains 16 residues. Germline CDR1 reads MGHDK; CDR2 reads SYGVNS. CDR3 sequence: CASSGPGSLAKNIQYF. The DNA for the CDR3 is TGTGCCAGCAGTGGCCCCGGGAGTTTAGCCAAAAACATTCAGTACTTC.

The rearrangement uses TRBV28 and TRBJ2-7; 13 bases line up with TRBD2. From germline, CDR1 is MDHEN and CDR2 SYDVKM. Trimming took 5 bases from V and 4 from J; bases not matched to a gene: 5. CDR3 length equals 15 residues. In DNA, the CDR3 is TGTGCCAGCAGTCCCCGGACTAGCGGGGGATACGAGCAGTACTTC. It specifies CASSPRTSGGYEQYF.

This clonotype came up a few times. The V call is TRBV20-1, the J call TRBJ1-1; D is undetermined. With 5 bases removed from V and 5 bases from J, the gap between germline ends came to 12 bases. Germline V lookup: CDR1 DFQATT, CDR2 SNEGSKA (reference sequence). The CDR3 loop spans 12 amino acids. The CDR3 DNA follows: TGCAGTGCTCTACGGGGTGGAACTGAAGCTTTCTTT. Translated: CSALRGGTEAFF.